Detailed here is one T cell receptor (beta chain). The data originate from a study of blood T cell repertoires in COVID-19. Repertoires were generated with immunoSEQ multiplex PCR, while TCRdb's copy carries only in-frame clones and drops some. The table shows just over 300,000 clones, with nearly 90% occurring only once. Trimming removed 1 base from V and 0 bases from J, with 10 bases in between. The CDR3 consists of 16 residues. CDR1 is LGHDT, CDR2 YNNKEL, per germline (reference sequence). Sequencing was carried out using PBMCs or T cells enriched from blood (not recorded which). J is TRBJ2-1 and V is TRBV3-1 (or the pseudogene TRBV3-2), with D unclear. The TCR comes from a woman under 30 with acute COVID-19. The CDR3 is CASSQAGTSSYNEQFF. DNA for the CDR3: TGTGCCAGCAGCCAAGCGGGTACTTCCTCCTACAATGAGCAGTTCTTC.